Reported below is one T cell receptor (beta chain). The specificity of this receptor is unknown. Receptor libraries were prepared by 5' RACE. For each TCR library, approximately 3.5 ug of total RNA was used. For each sample, cDNA was synthesized in eight separate reactions using SMARTScribe reverse transcriptase. During cDNA synthesis, unique molecular identifiers containing a 6-nucleotide sample barcode were introduced by template switching. Two nested PCRs of approximately 16 and 9 cycles amplified the TCRalpha and TCRbeta cDNA, and bead purification followed each PCR. Before amplification, the cDNA was treated with uracil DNA-glycosylase and purified using the QIAquick PCR purification kit. The second PCR added Illumina TruSeq-compatible adapters along with sample-specific barcodes. Library quality and concentration were assessed using TapeStation and Qubit, and about 5.2 ng of each library was pooled. The pooled libraries were sequenced with 2 x 100 bp reads and custom sequencing primers on an Illumina HiSeq2500 single-index Rapid Run. Regarding the original processing steps: MiGEC version 1.2.6 was used for UMI-based consensus assembly to correct PCR and sequencing errors. V(D)J alignment, clonotype assembly and CDR3 extraction were performed with MiXCR version 2.1.1. To normalise gene usage, clonotype sharing and MAIT/NKT TCR abundance, the top 1000, 10 000 and 20 000 clonotypes in each sample were analysed. Diversity was computed as the inverse Simpson index with the vegan R package after downsampling to 27 000 UMIs. Paired Mann-Whitney U tests were applied to discordant twin pairs, with Benjamini-Hochberg correction for multiple testing. TCRdb reprocessed the sequencing reads and holds a single record per CDR3 protein sequence, with no DNA. TCRdb, not the original authors, processed these V and J calls. This specimen's table enumerates some 450,000 distinct CDR3 sequences. The top ten constitute 2% to 3% of the sample.

The CDR3 runs 15 amino acids, cysteine and phenylalanine included. There is no recorded DNA. In the germline V gene, CDR1 corresponds to LGHNA and CDR2 to YSLEER. This sample is drawn from a study of monozygotic twins with inflammatory bowel disease (dated by TCRdb to between 2018 and 2020). With respect to the entire study: In total, roughly 30 monozygotic twin pairs made up the full study: 19 Danish pairs, all IBD-discordant, plus nine German pairs, of which four were IBD-concordant and five were IBD-discordant. Within discordant pairs, disease-associated traits were sought mainly by comparing IBD patients with their genetically identical healthy co-twins. Each individual had, on average, about 151 000 unique TCRalpha sequences and 181 000 unique TCRbeta sequences available for analysis.

From each donor, a 2.5 ml peripheral blood sample was collected into PAXgene tubes and kept at -80 degrees C. Without any T cell sorting, total RNA was extracted from whole blood using the PAXgene blood miRNA kit on an automated QIAcube. Deep TCRalpha and TCRbeta repertoire profiling with unique molecular barcoding was performed on peripheral blood of monozygotic twin pairs concordant or discordant for inflammatory bowel disease. Smoking habits were recorded for all twin pairs, and each individual was classified as a current, former or never smoker. Overall study outcomes, separate from this receptor: Different T cell subtypes could not be distinguished in the analysis. IBD patients shared fewer clonotypes with other individuals than healthy twins did, most markedly in patients showing signs of disease activity. The results gave no support for a single strong signal or clonotype linked to IBD. Repertoire similarity did not differ between concordant and discordant twins, which could be due to limited statistical power. Measured by the inverse Simpson index, TCRbeta repertoire diversity was lower in IBD patients than in their healthy co-twins. Background noise and inter-individual variability may have been introduced into the repertoires by the differing immunosuppressive treatments among patients.

Sequenced sample: blood. This sequence was found in a human donor with ulcerative colitis or Crohn's disease, or a healthy co-twin of an affected twin (not recorded which). The sequence is built from TRBV4-3 and TRBJ2-7; no DNA is available, so the TRBD1 call from TCRdb remains unchecked. The CDR3 in this case is CASSQETGGSYEQYF.